The 18 T cell receptor beta chains below all came from one sample that was sequenced in a study of T cell responses to AZD1222 COVID-19 vaccine. TCRdb keeps only in-frame clones here, not all; method: immunoSEQ multiplex PCR. The sample has roughly 150,000 clones, about 93% seen once. Sample: peripheral blood, taken on day 0 of AZD1222 vaccination. The receptor source for this set is an adult in good health.

This chain links TRBV19 with TRBJ2-1; TRBD2 matches at 10 bases. Germline V lookup: CDR1 LNHDA, CDR2 SQIVND (reference sequence). The CDR3 covers 17 residues. J gave up 0 bases and V 6 bases, and 8 bases lay outside the gene matches. CDR3: CASSGLADSSSYNEQFF. The DNA for the CDR3 is TGTGCCAGTAGCGGACTAGCGGATTCGAGCTCCTACAATGAGCAGTTCTTC. The full variable domain, with the rest looked up from reference TRBV19 and TRBJ2-1, is DGGITQSPKYLFRKEGQNVTLSCEQNLNHDAMYWYRQDPGQGLRLIYYSQIVNDFQKGDIAEGYSVSREKKESFPLTVTSAQKNPTAFYLCASSGLADSSSYNEQFFGPGTRLTVL.

This chain links TRBV13 with TRBJ2-1; the D gene could be TRBD1 or TRBD2 (5 bases each). Deletions cut 2 bases from V and 1 base from J, with 15 bases between. Looked up from germline, CDR1 is PRHDT and CDR2 is FYEKMQ (reference sequence). This CDR3 is built from 17 residues. CDR3 nucleotide sequence: TGTGCCAGCAGCTTAACTCGGGGCCCAAGGTCCTACAATGAGCAGTTCTTC. Its protein is CASSLTRGPRSYNEQFF. Full variable domain (remainder filled in from reference TRBV13 and TRBJ2-1): AAGVIQSPRHLIKEKRETATLKCYPIPRHDTVYWYQQGPGQDPQFLISFYEKMQSDKGSIPDRFSAQQFSDYHSELNMSSLELGDSALYFCASSLTRGPRSYNEQFFGPGTRLTVL.

The chain recombines TRBV6-6 with TRBJ1-5; D remains ambiguous. Trimming pared 0 bases from V and 6 bases from J, leaving 9 bases between. CDR3 length: 14 residues. CDR1 is MNHNY and CDR2 is SVGAGI in the germline V gene (reference sequence). CDR3 DNA sequence: TGTGCCAGCAGTTACTCCAGTAAGGGTCAGCCCCAGCATTTT. Protein: CASSYSSKGQPQHF.

The V gene is TRBV6-1, the J gene TRBJ2-7, with no clear D. The V end was cut by 2 bases, the J end by 1 base, with 9 bases between. Germline loops: CDR1 MNHNS, CDR2 SASEGT. This CDR3 region has 14 residues. This chain's CDR3 is CASSERPGSYEQYF. As DNA, the CDR3 is TGTGCCAGCAGTGAAAGACCTGGATCCTACGAGCAGTACTTC.

The rearrangement links TRBV5-1 to TRBJ2-2; D is unclear. Trimming left V 1 base short and J 2 bases short, with 3 bases between. CDR3 size: 13 residues. CDR1 is SGHRS, CDR2 YFSETQ, per germline. The CDR3 coding sequence is TGCGCCAGCAGCTTGCCCAACACCGGGGAGCTGTTTTTT. Translated: CASSLPNTGELFF.

The chain employs TRBV6-5 and TRBJ2-7; 7 nucleotides match TRBD1. In germline, CDR1 is MNHEY, CDR2 SVGAGI. Germline trimming cut 7 bases from V and 2 bases from J; bases unmatched to any gene: 8. CDR3 size: 14 residues. The CDR3 here is CASNTGQIPYEQYF. CDR3 bases: TGTGCCAGCAATACGGGACAGATTCCCTACGAGCAGTACTTC.

The J gene is TRBJ1-4, the V gene TRBV10-3; D is unresolved. The V gene lost 6 bases and the J gene lost 6 bases, with 8 bases spanning the gap. The CDR3 extends over 12 amino acids. Germline assignment: CDR1 ENHRY and CDR2 SYGVKD. This CDR3 reads CAIRGRDEKLFF. CDR3 nucleotide sequence: TGTGCCATCAGGGGGAGAGATGAAAAACTGTTTTTT.

This chain connects TRBV12-3 or TRBV12-4 to TRBJ1-2, with TRBD1 as a possible D gene (6 bases). Trimming took 4 bases from V and 7 from J, leaving 13 bases between them. CDR3 size: 13 residues. The CDR3 bases are TGTGCCAGCAGTTCGGGGACACCGAGTGGCTACACCTTC. The encoded protein is CASSSGTPSGYTF.

The J gene is TRBJ1-4, the V gene TRBV30; 8 nucleotides align to TRBD1. J gave up 8 bases and V 7 bases, and 9 bases lay outside the gene matches. This CDR3 comprises 13 residues. Germline CDR1 reads GTSNPN; CDR2 reads SVGIG (reference sequence). CDR3 nucleotide sequence: TGTGCCTCCTCCCGGGGGGACAGGGAAAAACTGTTTTTT. Residues: CASSRGDREKLFF.

V gene TRBV10-3 combines with J gene TRBJ2-1; D may be TRBD1 (5 bases). CDR3 length: 14 residues. Germline values: CDR1 ENHRY, CDR2 SYGVKD. The V gene lost 4 bases and the J gene lost 0 bases, with 7 bases spanning the gap. The CDR3 DNA sequence: TGTGCCATCAGTGGTGACAGCTCCTACAATGAGCAGTTCTTC. Encoded protein: CAISGDSSYNEQFF.

This chain joins TRBV4-1 and TRBJ2-2, with 7 bases aligning to TRBD2. Unmatched junction bases numbered 7, after V lost 5 bases and J lost 4 bases. Germline CDR1 MGHRA, CDR2 YSYEKL. The CDR3 covers 15 residues. The CDR3 sequence: CASSWETSLTGELFF. In nucleotides, the CDR3 is TGCGCCAGCAGCTGGGAGACTAGCCTCACCGGGGAGCTGTTTTTT.

V is TRBV5-1 and J is TRBJ1-1; 7 positions match TRBD1. The V gene end was trimmed by 3 bases and the J gene end by 3 bases; junction bases not matched to a gene: 5. The CDR3 spans 14 residues. Germline loops: CDR1 SGHRS, CDR2 YFSETQ. The CDR3, as DNA: TGCGCCAGCAGCTCAGACAGGGAGGACACTGAAGCTTTCTTT. Translation gives CASSSDREDTEAFF.

This clone was found a few times. The chain links TRBV19 to TRBJ2-7; the D gene is possibly TRBD1 (7 bases). V lost 3 bases, J lost 5 bases, and 14 bases lay in between. This CDR3 has 14 residues. Germline V gene lookup returns CDR1 LNHDA and CDR2 SQIVND (reference sequence). CDR3 nucleotides: TGTGCCAGTAGTATTACGGAGGGGGCAAACGAGCAGTACTTC. It encodes CASSITEGANEQYF.

The chain has TRBV5-8 and TRBJ1-1, with 7 bases lining up with TRBD1. The CDR3 loop spans 14 amino acids. Trimming removed 0 bases from V and 1 base from J; junction bases left unmatched: 0. Germline lookup yields CDR1 SGHTS and CDR2 YDEGEE. The CDR3 region has the DNA TGTGCCAGCAGCTTGGAGGGGGCGAACACTGAAGCTTTCTTT. This sequence encodes CASSLEGANTEAFF.

The chain has TRBV7-6 and TRBJ2-1; D not resolved. This CDR3 comprises 15 residues. V was shortened by 1 base and J by 0 bases, with 7 bases between the two germline ends. Germline CDR1 reads SGHVS; CDR2 reads FNYEAQ. This CDR3 is CASSLGRASYNEQFF. The CDR3 region has the DNA TGTGCCAGCAGCTTAGGCCGGGCCTCCTACAATGAGCAGTTCTTC.

The genes are TRBV30 and TRBJ2-6; the D is unclear. This CDR3 has 17 residues. V was clipped by 0 bases and J by 0 bases, with 12 bases between them. CDR1 GTSNPN and CDR2 SVGIG come from the germline V gene (reference sequence). This CDR3 reads CAWSVLSRFSGANVLTF. CDR3 sequence (DNA): TGTGCCTGGAGTGTTTTATCGCGGTTCTCTGGGGCCAACGTCCTGACTTTC.

The rearrangement joins TRBV5-4 to TRBJ2-1; 10 bases fit TRBD2. The CDR3 has 16 amino acids. CDR1 and CDR2 from the germline V gene are SGHNT and YYREEE (reference sequence). V lost 4 bases to trimming and J lost 2 bases; unmatched junction nucleotides: 6. The CDR3 spells CASSHSGLAAYNEQFF. CDR3 DNA sequence: TGTGCCAGCAGCCACTCCGGACTAGCGGCCTACAATGAGCAGTTCTTC.

The CDR3 region has the DNA TGTGCCTGGAGTGGGACAGGGGGCGGAAAACTGTTTTTT. It is translated as CAWSGTGGGKLFF. This chain uses TRBV30 with TRBJ1-4; 11 bases are a match to TRBD1. The V and J ends lost 1 base and 10 bases, in that order; junction bases with no gene match: 2. The CDR3 loop spans 13 amino acids. Germline CDR1 reads GTSNPN; CDR2 reads SVGIG (reference sequence).